Following are 26 T cell receptor beta chains from one sample sequenced in a study of OX40 agonist ivuxolimab in advanced cancers. Clones were read by immunoSEQ multiplex PCR, and TCRdb kept only the in-frame ones, dropping some. Of 46,000 or so clones listed, around 89% are singletons. The sample consisted of CD4+ or CD8+ T cells sorted from blood, taken in a trial of the OX40 agonist ivuxolimab. The receptors shown here come from an adult with an advanced solid tumor such as melanoma, head and neck, liver or kidney cancer.

The chain joins TRBV27 to TRBJ2-1; 8 positions match TRBD2. Germline values: CDR1 MNHEY, CDR2 SMNVEV (reference sequence). This CDR3 spans 16 amino acids. The V gene end was trimmed by 0 bases and the J gene end by 6 bases; junction bases not matched to a gene: 7. In nucleotides, the CDR3 is TGTGCCAGCAGTTTATCTAGCGGGGAAACCTTCAATGAGCAGTTCTTC. Amino acids: CASSLSSGETFNEQFF.

This clone was detected only once. V and J are TRBV2 and TRBJ1-2, with 7 positions matching TRBD1. The CDR3 totals 15 residues. Germline V gives CDR1 SNHLY, CDR2 FYNNEI. V lost 7 bases and J lost 1; bases outside the gene matches: 9. This CDR3 is CASTEQGEGNYGYTF. CDR3 nucleotide sequence: TGTGCCAGCACCGAGCAGGGGGAGGGTAACTATGGCTACACCTTC.

The chain has TRBV5-6 and TRBJ1-1; D may be TRBD1 (6 bases). Trimming took off 0 bases at V and 4 bases at J, with 10 bases between the two ends. Germline values: CDR1 SGHDT, CDR2 YYEEEE. CDR3 size: 14 residues. The CDR3 reads CASSLEAGATEAFF. The CDR3 coding sequence is TGTGCCAGCAGCTTGGAGGCAGGGGCCACTGAAGCTTTCTTT.

V usage is TRBV4-1 and J usage is TRBJ1-5; D unclear. Germline values: CDR1 MGHRA, CDR2 YSYEKL. This CDR3 is built from 15 residues. V lost 1 base and J 0 bases, leaving 7 bases between the germline ends. This CDR3 is CASSQGQLSNQPQHF. In DNA form, the CDR3 reads TGCGCCAGCAGCCAAGGACAACTTAGCAATCAGCCCCAGCATTTT.

This chain uses TRBV11-2 with TRBJ1-4, with a possible D match to TRBD1 (5 bases). Trimming cost V 5 bases and J 6 bases, with 13 bases left between them. The CDR3 totals 14 residues. Germline CDR1 reads SGHAT; CDR2 reads FQNNGV. For the CDR3, the DNA is TGTGCCAGCAGCATGGTCGGGGGTCATGAAAAACTGTTTTTT. Translation: CASSMVGGHEKLFF.

The gene calls are TRBV7-3 and TRBJ1-1; 9 positions agree with TRBD1. Looked up from germline, CDR1 is SGHTA and CDR2 is FQGTGA. J was trimmed by 7 bases and V by 2 bases; bases with no gene match: 8. The CDR3 extends over 15 amino acids. CDR3 nucleotide sequence: TGTGCCAGCAGCTTAGAGCCCGGGACAGGGTATGAAGCTTTCTTT. Protein: CASSLEPGTGYEAFF.

This chain joins TRBV19 and TRBJ2-2; D perhaps matches TRBD2 (6 bases). CDR1 is LNHDA, CDR2 SQIVND, per germline (reference sequence). This CDR3 contains 15 residues. Trimming pared 5 bases from V and 5 bases from J, leaving 15 bases between. The CDR3 DNA sequence: TGTGCCAGTAGTCCCTACTCTAGCGCTACCGGGGAGCTGTTTTTT. Its translation is CASSPYSSATGELFF.

V is TRBV19 and J is TRBJ2-2; 10 positions agree with TRBD1. The CDR3 has 18 amino acids. The ends lost 5 bases at V and 6 bases at J; junction bases unmatched: 15. The V gene's germline CDR1 is LNHDA and CDR2 SQIVND (reference sequence). CDR3 bases: TGTGCCAGTAGTGTAACCGGGACAGGGGCCTTATCTGCCGGGGAGCTGTTTTTT. It yields the protein CASSVTGTGALSAGELFF.

The genes are TRBV16 and TRBJ1-6, with D unresolved. This CDR3 region has 14 residues. From germline, CDR1 is KGHSY and CDR2 FQNENV. Trimming stripped 0 bases from V and 6 bases from J, with 6 bases between. CDR3 DNA: TGTGCCAGCAGCCAATCGGCAGCTAATTCACCCCTCCACTTT. This gives the protein CASSQSAANSPLHF. Together with reference TRBV16 and TRBJ1-6, the CDR3 gives the full variable domain: GEEVAQTPKHLVRGEGQKAKLYCAPIKGHSYVFWYQQVLKNEFKFLISFQNENVFDETGMPKERFSAKCLPNSPCSLEIQATKLEDSAVYFCASSQSAANSPLHFGNGTRLTVT.

V is TRBV19 and J is TRBJ1-6, with D possibly matching TRBD1 (5 bases). The ends were cut back, 10 bases at V and 9 bases at J, with 16 bases in the middle. The germline V gene encodes CDR1 LNHDA and CDR2 SQIVND (reference sequence). CDR3 length equals 13 residues. CDR3: CATGDGPFSPLHF. The CDR3 DNA is TGTGCCACCGGGGACGGGCCTTTTTCACCCCTCCACTTT. Full variable domain (missing parts from reference TRBV19 and TRBJ1-6): DGGITQSPKYLFRKEGQNVTLSCEQNLNHDAMYWYRQDPGQGLRLIYYSQIVNDFQKGDIAEGYSVSREKKESFPLTVTSAQKNPTAFYLCATGDGPFSPLHFGNGTRLTVT.

The chain joins TRBV5-1 to TRBJ2-1; 12 nucleotides agree with TRBD2. The CDR3 extends over 20 amino acids. V dropped 0 bases and J dropped 3; count of bases not matched to a gene: 13. CDR1 and CDR2 (germline): SGHRS, YFSETQ. The CDR3, as DNA: TGCGCCAGCAGCTTGGTAAAAAGACTAGCGGGAGAAGGATTCTACAATGAGCAGTTCTTC. It is translated as CASSLVKRLAGEGFYNEQFF.

The table lists this clone with a few counts. The chain links TRBV30 to TRBJ1-1, with 7 bases matching TRBD1. This CDR3 spans 13 amino acids. Unmatched junction bases numbered 3, after V lost 2 bases and J lost 3 bases. CDR1 is GTSNPN, CDR2 SVGIG, per germline (reference sequence). Written as DNA, the CDR3 is TGTGCCTGGAGTAGGCAGGGGGACACTGAAGCTTTCTTT. It specifies CAWSRQGDTEAFF.

The CDR3 region has the DNA TGTGCCTGGAGTGGGACGGCCTATGGCTACACCTTC. Its protein product is CAWSGTAYGYTF. V and J are TRBV30 and TRBJ1-2; no reliable D call. The CDR3 length is 12 residues. Trimming removed 1 base at V and 4 bases at J, with 7 bases between. Germline V lookup: CDR1 GTSNPN, CDR2 SVGIG (reference sequence).

The chain combines TRBV25-1 with TRBJ2-1; D not certain. CDR3 size: 16 residues. The ends were cut back, 3 bases at V and 5 bases at J, with 17 bases in the middle. Germline V gene lookup returns CDR1 MGHDK and CDR2 SYGVNS. CDR3 DNA sequence: TGTGCCAGCAGTGATCTTCGATCCGGCCAAAACAATGAGCAGTTCTTC. Its protein is CASSDLRSGQNNEQFF. Together with reference TRBV25-1 and TRBJ2-1, the CDR3 gives the full variable domain: EADIYQTPRYLVIGTGKKITLECSQTMGHDKMYWYQQDPGMELHLIHYSYGVNSTEKGDLSSESTVSRIRTEHFPLTLESARPSHTSQYLCASSDLRSGQNNEQFFGPGTRLTVL.

This clone came up a few times. The rearrangement joins TRBV4-1 to TRBJ2-5, with 9 bases identical to TRBD2. The ends lost 4 bases at V and 5 bases at J; junction bases unmatched: 14. This CDR3 is 17 amino acids long. The germline CDR1 and CDR2 sequences are MGHRA and YSYEKL. CDR3 region: CASSPHSGSRMGETQYF. The CDR3 DNA is TGCGCCAGCAGCCCCCATAGCGGGAGTCGTATGGGGGAGACCCAGTACTTC.

The chain has TRBV7-9 and TRBJ1-2; 8 bases line up with TRBD1. There are 16 residues in the CDR3. CDR1 SEHNR and CDR2 FQNEAQ come from the germline V gene (reference sequence). Losses at the gene ends were 6 bases for V and 4 bases for J; bases not matched to a gene: 13. The CDR3: CASSYQTGTGTYGYTF. The CDR3 region has the DNA TGTGCCAGCAGTTATCAAACCGGGACAGGCACCTATGGCTACACCTTC.

The V and J genes are TRBV27 and TRBJ2-7; D is ambiguous. Germline CDR1 and CDR2: MNHEY and SMNVEV (reference sequence). Deletions cut 3 bases from V and 0 bases from J, with 12 bases between. The CDR3 has 15 amino acids. CDR3 bases: TGTGCCAGCAGTTTTTTCTTGGGCTCCTCCTACGAGCAGTACTTC. Amino acids: CASSFFLGSSYEQYF.

In its sample, this clone was seen a few times. The chain couples TRBV4-3 to TRBJ2-2; 8 bases match TRBD2. CDR3 length equals 15 residues. Germline-derived CDR1 and CDR2 are LGHNA and YSLEER. V lost 9 bases, J lost 6 bases, and 12 bases stayed unmatched. CDR3 protein: CASTPGGERAGELFF. The CDR3 region has the DNA TGCGCCAGTACCCCGGGGGGGGAGAGGGCCGGGGAGCTGTTTTTT.

This clone has just a few counts. The same CDR3 also results from other DNA sequences found in this sample. V gene TRBV4-2 combines with J gene TRBJ2-2; no clear D gene. Deletions cut 0 bases from V and 4 bases from J, with 9 bases between. CDR1 LGHNA and CDR2 YNFKEQ come from the germline V gene. The CDR3 is 15 residues long. The CDR3 nucleotides read TGTGCCAGCAGCCAAGATCGGAGCAGCACCGGGGAGCTGTTTTTT. Protein: CASSQDRSSTGELFF.

The chain joins TRBV6-5 to TRBJ1-2; TRBD1 is a possible D gene (5 bases). The CDR3 length is 15 residues. V shed 2 bases and J shed 5 bases, with 15 bases lying between them. The germline gives CDR1 MNHEY, CDR2 SVGAGI. For the CDR3, the DNA is TGTGCCAGCAGTTACCCCGCACAGGACCAGTATGGCTACACCTTC. This sequence encodes CASSYPAQDQYGYTF.

The chain employs TRBV27 and TRBJ1-3, with D unclear. The germline V gene has CDR1 MNHEY and CDR2 SMNVEV (reference sequence). Trimming shortened V by 3 bases and J by 4 bases, and 10 bases separated the two germline ends. The CDR3 runs to 14 residues. In DNA form, the CDR3 reads TGTGCCAGCAGTTTCAGGTCGGAAGGAAACACCATATATTTT. It translates to CASSFRSEGNTIYF.

The chain employs TRBV5-1 and TRBJ2-1; no clear D. V lost 0 bases and J lost 10, with 5 bases in between. The CDR3 loop spans 11 amino acids. Per the germline V gene, CDR1 is SGHRS and CDR2 is YFSETQ. CDR3 nucleotides: TGCGCCAGCAGCTTGGTCCCCGAGCAGTTCTTC. Protein sequence: CASSLVPEQFF. The entire variable domain, with the rest obtained from reference TRBV5-1 and TRBJ2-1, is as follows: KAGVTQTPRYLIKTRGQQVTLSCSPISGHRSVSWYQQTPGQGLQFLFEYFSETQRNKGNFPGRFSGRQFSNSRSEMNVSTLELGDSALYLCASSLVPEQFFGPGTRLTVL.

This chain connects TRBV12-5 to TRBJ2-2; TRBD1 aligns across 9 bases. Per the germline V gene, CDR1 is LGHNT and CDR2 is FRNRAP. Losses at the gene ends were 0 bases for V and 1 base for J; bases not matched to a gene: 6. The CDR3 is 18 amino acids. The CDR3: CASGLVRTGEWNTGELFF. CDR3 sequence (DNA): TGTGCTAGTGGTTTGGTTCGGACAGGGGAGTGGAACACCGGGGAGCTGTTTTTT.

The chain recombines TRBV7-2 with TRBJ2-7, with D perhaps TRBD2 (6 bases). This CDR3 is 16 amino acids long. Germline CDR1 and CDR2: SGHTA and FQGNSA. V was trimmed by 3 bases and J by 3 bases, leaving 18 bases between them. The CDR3 DNA is TGTGCCAGCAGCTTCATGGTTGGGACTTGGGACTACGAGCAGTACTTC. Translation gives CASSFMVGTWDYEQYF. Variable domain in full (rest from reference TRBV7-2 and TRBJ2-7): GAGVSQSPSNKVTEKGKDVELRCDPISGHTALYWYRQSLGQGLEFLIYFQGNSAPDKSGLPSDRFSAERTGGSVSTLTIQRTQQEDSAVYLCASSFMVGTWDYEQYFGPGTRLTVT.

The chain joins TRBV21-1 to TRBJ2-5; TRBD2 is the table's D call, not checked against the DNA. TRBV21-1 is recorded as a pseudogene. The CDR3 runs 16 residues. The CDR3 loop is CASSKESSGFQETQYF. The CDR3 DNA reads as TGTGCCAGCAGCAAAGAGTCAAGCGGATTCCAAGAGACCCAGTACTTC.

This clone was picked up one time. The chain carries TRBV19 and TRBJ1-1; D is undetermined. V lost 3 bases to trimming and J lost 6 bases, with 8 bases between them. The CDR3 length is 12 residues. Germline V gene lookup returns CDR1 LNHDA and CDR2 SQIVND (reference sequence). CDR3 sequence (DNA): TGTGCCAGTAGTATCTCGGCGTCTGAAGCTTTCTTT. It is translated as CASSISASEAFF.